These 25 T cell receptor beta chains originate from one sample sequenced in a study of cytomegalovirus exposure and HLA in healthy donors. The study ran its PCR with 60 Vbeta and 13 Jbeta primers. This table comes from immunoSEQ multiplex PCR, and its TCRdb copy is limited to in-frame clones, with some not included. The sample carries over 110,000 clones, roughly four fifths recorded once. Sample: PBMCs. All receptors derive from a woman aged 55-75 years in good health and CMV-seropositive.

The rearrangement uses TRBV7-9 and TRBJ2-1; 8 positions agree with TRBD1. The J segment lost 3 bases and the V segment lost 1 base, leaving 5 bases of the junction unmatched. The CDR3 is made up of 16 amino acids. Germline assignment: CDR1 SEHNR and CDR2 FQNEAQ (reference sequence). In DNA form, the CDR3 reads TGTGCCAGCAGCTTAGGCTCGGGACAGGACTACAATGAGCAGTTCTTC. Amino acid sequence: CASSLGSGQDYNEQFF.

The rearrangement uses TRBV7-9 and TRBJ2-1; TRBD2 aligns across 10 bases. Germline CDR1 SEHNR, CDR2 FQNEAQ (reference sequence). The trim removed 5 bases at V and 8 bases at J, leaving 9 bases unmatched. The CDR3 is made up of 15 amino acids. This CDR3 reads CASSLLAGGSDEQFF. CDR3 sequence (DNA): TGTGCCAGCAGCCTCTTAGCGGGAGGCAGCGATGAGCAGTTCTTC.

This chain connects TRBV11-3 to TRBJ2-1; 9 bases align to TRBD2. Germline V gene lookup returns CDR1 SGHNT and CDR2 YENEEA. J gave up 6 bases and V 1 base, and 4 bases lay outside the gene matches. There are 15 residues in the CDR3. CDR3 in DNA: TGTGCCAGCAGCTTAGGGGTTAGCGGGGGCAATGAGCAGTTCTTC. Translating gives CASSLGVSGGNEQFF. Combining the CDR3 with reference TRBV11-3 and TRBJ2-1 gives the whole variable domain EAGVVQSPRYKIIEKKQPVAFWCNPISGHNTLYWYLQNLGQGPELLIRYENEEAVDDSQLPKDRFSAERLKGVDSTLKIQPAELGDSAVYLCASSLGVSGGNEQFFGPGTRLTVL.

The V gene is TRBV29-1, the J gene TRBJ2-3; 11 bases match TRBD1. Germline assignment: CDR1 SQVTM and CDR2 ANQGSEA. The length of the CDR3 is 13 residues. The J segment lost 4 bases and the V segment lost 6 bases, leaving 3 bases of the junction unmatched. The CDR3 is CSVEGQGADTQYF. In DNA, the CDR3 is TGCAGCGTAGAGGGACAGGGGGCAGATACGCAGTATTTT.

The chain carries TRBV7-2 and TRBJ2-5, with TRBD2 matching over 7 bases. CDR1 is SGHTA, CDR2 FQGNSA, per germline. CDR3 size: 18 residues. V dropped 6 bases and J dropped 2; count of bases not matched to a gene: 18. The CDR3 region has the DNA TGTGCCAGCAGTCCGCCGGAACGGGAGGTCGGAAAGCAAGAGACCCAGTACTTC. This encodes CASSPPEREVGKQETQYF.

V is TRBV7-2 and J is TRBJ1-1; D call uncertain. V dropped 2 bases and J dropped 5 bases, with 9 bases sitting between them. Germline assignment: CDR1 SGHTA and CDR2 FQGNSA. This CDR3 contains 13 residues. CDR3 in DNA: TGTGCCAGCAGCTTAAACACCGGGACTGAAGCTTTCTTT. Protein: CASSLNTGTEAFF.

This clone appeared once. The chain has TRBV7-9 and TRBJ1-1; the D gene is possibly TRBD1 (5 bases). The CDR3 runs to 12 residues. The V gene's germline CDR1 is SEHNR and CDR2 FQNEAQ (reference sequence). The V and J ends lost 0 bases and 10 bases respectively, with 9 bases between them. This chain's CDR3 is CASSLAQGGAFF. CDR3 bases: TGTGCCAGCAGCTTAGCGCAGGGAGGAGCTTTCTTT.

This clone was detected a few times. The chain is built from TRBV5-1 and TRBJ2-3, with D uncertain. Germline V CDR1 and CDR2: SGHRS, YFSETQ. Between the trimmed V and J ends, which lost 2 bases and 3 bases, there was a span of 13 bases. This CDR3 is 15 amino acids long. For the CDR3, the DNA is TGCGCCAGCAGCTTAGCAGTCCTGAGGACAGATACGCAGTATTTT. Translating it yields CASSLAVLRTDTQYF.

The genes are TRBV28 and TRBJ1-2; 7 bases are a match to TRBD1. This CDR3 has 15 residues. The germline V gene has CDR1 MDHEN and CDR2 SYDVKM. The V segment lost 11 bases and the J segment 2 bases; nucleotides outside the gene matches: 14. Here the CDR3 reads CASREGTVLNYGYTF. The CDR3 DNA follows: TGTGCCTCAAGAGAGGGGACAGTGCTCAACTATGGCTACACCTTC.

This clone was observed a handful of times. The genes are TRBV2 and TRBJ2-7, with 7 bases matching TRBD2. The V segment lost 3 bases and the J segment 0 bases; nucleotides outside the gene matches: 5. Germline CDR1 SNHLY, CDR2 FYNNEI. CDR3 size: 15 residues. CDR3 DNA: TGTGCCAGCAGTGATAAGGGAGGGATCTCCTACGAGCAGTACTTC. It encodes CASSDKGGISYEQYF.

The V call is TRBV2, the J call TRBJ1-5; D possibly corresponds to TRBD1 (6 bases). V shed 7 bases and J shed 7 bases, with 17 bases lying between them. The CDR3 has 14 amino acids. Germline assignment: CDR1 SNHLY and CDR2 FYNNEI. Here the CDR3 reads CASTQRQGHQPQHF. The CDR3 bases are TGTGCCAGCACCCAAAGGCAGGGGCACCAGCCCCAGCATTTT.

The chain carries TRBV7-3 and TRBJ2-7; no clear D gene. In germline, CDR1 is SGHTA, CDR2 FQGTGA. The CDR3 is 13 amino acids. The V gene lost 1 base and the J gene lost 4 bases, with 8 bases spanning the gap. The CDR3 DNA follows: TGTGCCAGCAGCTTAAGCCCCAGATACGAGCAGTACTTC. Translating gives CASSLSPRYEQYF.

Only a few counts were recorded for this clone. The CDR3: CASSNYPPSPLHF. The CDR3 DNA reads as TGTGCCAGCAGTAACTACCCTCCTTCACCCCTCCACTTT. The chain uses TRBV27 and TRBJ1-6; no firm D call. The germline V and J ends were trimmed by 5 bases and 9 bases, with 11 bases remaining between them. CDR3 length: 13 residues. In germline, CDR1 is MNHEY, CDR2 SMNVEV (reference sequence).

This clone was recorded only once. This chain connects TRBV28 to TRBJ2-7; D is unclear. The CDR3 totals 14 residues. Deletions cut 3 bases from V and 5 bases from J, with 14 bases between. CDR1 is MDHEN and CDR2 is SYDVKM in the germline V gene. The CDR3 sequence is CASSLQLRSHEQYF. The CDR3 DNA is TGTGCCAGCAGTTTGCAACTGCGGTCTCACGAGCAGTACTTC.

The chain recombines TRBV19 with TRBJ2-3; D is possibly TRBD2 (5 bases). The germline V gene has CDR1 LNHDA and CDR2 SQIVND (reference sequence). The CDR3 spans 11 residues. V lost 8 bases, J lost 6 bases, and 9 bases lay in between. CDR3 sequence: CASESGDTQYF. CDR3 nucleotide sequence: TGTGCCAGTGAGTCGGGGGATACGCAGTATTTT.

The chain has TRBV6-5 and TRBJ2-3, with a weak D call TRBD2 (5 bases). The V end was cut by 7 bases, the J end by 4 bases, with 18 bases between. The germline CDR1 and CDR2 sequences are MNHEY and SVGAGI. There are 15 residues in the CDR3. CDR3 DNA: TGTGCCAGCACAAAGACCGACGGAGGCGCAGATACGCAGTATTTT. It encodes CASTKTDGGADTQYF.

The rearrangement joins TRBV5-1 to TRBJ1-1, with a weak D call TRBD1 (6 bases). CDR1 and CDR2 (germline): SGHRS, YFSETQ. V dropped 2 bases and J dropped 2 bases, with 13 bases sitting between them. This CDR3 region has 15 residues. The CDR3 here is CASSFTGQFNTEAFF. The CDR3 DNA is TGCGCCAGCAGCTTCACGGGACAATTTAACACTGAAGCTTTCTTT.

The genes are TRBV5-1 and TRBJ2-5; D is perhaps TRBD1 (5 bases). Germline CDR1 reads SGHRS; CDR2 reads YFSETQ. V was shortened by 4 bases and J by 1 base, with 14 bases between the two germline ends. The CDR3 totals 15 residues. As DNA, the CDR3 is TGCGCCAGCAGCCAGGGTGAAGCGATCCAAGAGACCCAGTACTTC. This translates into CASSQGEAIQETQYF. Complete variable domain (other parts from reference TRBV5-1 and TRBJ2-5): KAGVTQTPRYLIKTRGQQVTLSCSPISGHRSVSWYQQTPGQGLQFLFEYFSETQRNKGNFPGRFSGRQFSNSRSEMNVSTLELGDSALYLCASSQGEAIQETQYFGPGTRLLVL.

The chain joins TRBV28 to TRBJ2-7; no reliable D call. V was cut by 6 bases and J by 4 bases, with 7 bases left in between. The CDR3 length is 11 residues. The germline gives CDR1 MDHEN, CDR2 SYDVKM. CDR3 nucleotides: TGTGCCAGCAGCGTACAGTACGAGCAGTACTTC. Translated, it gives CASSVQYEQYF.

The CDR3 sequence: CAISEGSGGPGTGELFF. DNA for the CDR3: TGTGCCATCAGTGAAGGTAGCGGGGGCCCGGGCACCGGGGAGCTGTTTTTT. J is TRBJ2-2 and V is TRBV10-3; TRBD2 matches 9 bases. V shed 3 bases and J 4 bases; nucleotides not matched to a gene: 9. Germline V gives CDR1 ENHRY, CDR2 SYGVKD. The CDR3 consists of 17 residues.

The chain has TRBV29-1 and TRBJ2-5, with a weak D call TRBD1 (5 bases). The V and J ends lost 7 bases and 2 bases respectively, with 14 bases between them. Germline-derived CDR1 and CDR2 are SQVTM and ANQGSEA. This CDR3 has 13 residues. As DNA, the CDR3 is TGCAGCGGGGAAGGACATACGCAAGAGACCCAGTACTTC. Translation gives CSGEGHTQETQYF.

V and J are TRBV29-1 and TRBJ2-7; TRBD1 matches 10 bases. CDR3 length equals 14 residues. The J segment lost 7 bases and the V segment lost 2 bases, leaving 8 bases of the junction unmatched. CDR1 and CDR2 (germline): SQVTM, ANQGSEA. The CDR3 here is CSVELRQGAGEQYF. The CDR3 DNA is TGCAGCGTTGAACTTAGACAGGGGGCAGGTGAGCAGTACTTC.

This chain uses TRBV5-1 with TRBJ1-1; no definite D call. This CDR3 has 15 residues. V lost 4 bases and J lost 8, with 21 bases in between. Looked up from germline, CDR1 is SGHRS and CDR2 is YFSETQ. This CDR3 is CASSREGASNLEAFF. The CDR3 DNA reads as TGCGCCAGCAGCCGGGAGGGTGCCTCAAATTTGGAAGCTTTCTTT.

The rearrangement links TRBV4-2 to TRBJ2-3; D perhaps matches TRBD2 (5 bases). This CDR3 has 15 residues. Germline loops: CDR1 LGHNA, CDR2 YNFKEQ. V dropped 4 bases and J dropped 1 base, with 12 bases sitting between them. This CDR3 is CASSPQWRGTDTQYF. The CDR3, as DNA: TGTGCCAGCAGCCCGCAGTGGCGGGGCACAGATACGCAGTATTTT.

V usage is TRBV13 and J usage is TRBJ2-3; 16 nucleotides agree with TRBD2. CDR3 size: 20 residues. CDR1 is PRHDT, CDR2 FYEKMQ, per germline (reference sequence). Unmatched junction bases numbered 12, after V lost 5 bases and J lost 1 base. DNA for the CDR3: TGTGCCAGCAGCGACCGGGGACTAGCGGGAGGGCCGGGGGGCACAGATACGCAGTATTTT. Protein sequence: CASSDRGLAGGPGGTDTQYF.